One T cell receptor (beta chain) is described in this entry. The sample belongs to a study of blood T cell repertoires in COVID-19. In the study overall: Sites across the United States, Italy and Spain contributed samples from acute and convalescent COVID-19. PBMCs, B-cell-depleted T cells, or T cells were the source of the cDNA or gDNA that made up the material.

Seattle enrolled patients during active infection and tracked them longitudinally. Per the authors' pipeline: Amplification of reference gene primers was used by the study to estimate nucleated cell counts. Using immunoSEQ multiplex PCR, the repertoire was profiled, and TCRdb retains in-frame clones only, with some absent. That table furnishes V, J and clone size, whereas the DNA furnished D and trimming. The table lists tens of thousands of clones, about nine tenths of them singletons. Trimming pared 6 bases from V and 4 bases from J, leaving 17 bases between. The CDR3 extends over 14 amino acids. CDR1 is SQVTM, CDR2 ANQGSEA, per germline.

The clonotype was recovered from a man in his 60s with COVID-19, enrolled during active disease. The V and J genes are TRBV29-1 and TRBJ2-3, with a possible D match to TRBD1 (5 bases). Sequenced material: peripheral blood. This CDR3 reads CSVRATQAADTQYF. CDR3 DNA sequence: TGCAGCGTCAGGGCCACTCAAGCTGCAGATACGCAGTATTTT.